Included here is one T cell receptor (beta chain) sequence, with context. Its specificity is not known. The protocol was immunoSEQ multiplex PCR, while the TCRdb copy is restricted to in-frame clones and leaves out a portion. The sample lists around 100,000 clones, about 90% seen once, with roughly 0.16% in the top ten. Individuals having autoimmune disease history or systemic immunosuppression were not enrolled. The sample comes from a study of OX40 agonist ivuxolimab in advanced cancers. About the research overall: With ivuxolimab, an agonistic anti-OX40 (CD134) antibody, patients were treated. Administration of intravenous ivuxolimab to patients occurred every 2 weeks at 0.01 to 10 mg/kg. Overall study findings and caveats: Determination of antigen specificity was not performed for the expanded peripheral T cells.

CDR3 length: 14 amino acids. Trimming stripped 2 bases from V and 1 base from J, with 8 bases between. Looked up from germline, CDR1 is KGHSH and CDR2 is LQKENI. Sequencing used CD4+ or CD8+ T cells sorted from blood, obtained in a trial of the OX40 agonist ivuxolimab. V and J are TRBV18 and TRBJ2-5; the D is unclear. This TCR derives from an adult with an advanced solid tumor such as melanoma, head and neck, liver or kidney cancer. Here the CDR3 DNA reads TGTGCCAGCTCACCAATCGACCTCCAAGAGACCCAGTACTTC. As protein: CASSPIDLQETQYF.